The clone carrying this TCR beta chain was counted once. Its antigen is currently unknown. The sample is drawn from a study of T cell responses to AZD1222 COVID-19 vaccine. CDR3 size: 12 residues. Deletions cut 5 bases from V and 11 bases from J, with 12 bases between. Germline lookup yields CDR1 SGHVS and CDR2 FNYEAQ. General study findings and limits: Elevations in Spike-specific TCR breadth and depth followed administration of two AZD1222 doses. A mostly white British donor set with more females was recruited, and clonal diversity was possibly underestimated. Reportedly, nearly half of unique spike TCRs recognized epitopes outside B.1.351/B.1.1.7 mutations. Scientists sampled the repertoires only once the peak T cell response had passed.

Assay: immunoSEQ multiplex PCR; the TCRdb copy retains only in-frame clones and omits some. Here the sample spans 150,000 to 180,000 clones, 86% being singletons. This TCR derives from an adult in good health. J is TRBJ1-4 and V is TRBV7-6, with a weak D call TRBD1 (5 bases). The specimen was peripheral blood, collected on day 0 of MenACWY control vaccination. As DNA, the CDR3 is TGTGCCAGCAGCGAAGACAGACTTAAACTGTTTTTT. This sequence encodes CASSEDRLKLFF.